This TCR beta chain came from a study of vaccination and CD4 T cells after COVID-19. The study's findings and limits: Looking at convalescent patients, 304 of their 307 vaccine-specific clones were spike mono-reactive.

The V segment lost 1 base and the J segment 4 bases; nucleotides outside the gene matches: 6. The germline V gene encodes CDR1 SGHAT and CDR2 FQNNGV. The length of the CDR3 is 15 residues. Described treatment: approximately nine-day PBMC culture with coronavirus spike peptide pools or control peptides (ViraFEST assay). PBMCs were cultured at some 2.1 million per well with 9.5 to 10 IU/ml IL-2 and 9 to 10 ug/ml peptide pools. About this clonotype itself: Antigen: not known.

Oncomine TCR Beta short-read sequencing was applied to DNA from cultured CD4+ T cells. TCRdb fed the PCR reads into MiXCR, producing one record per CDR3 protein. This table holds approximately 21,000 distinct CDR3 sequences, about half found once. The receptor comes from a human donor with COVID-19. The chain employs TRBV11-2 and TRBJ2-5, with TRBD2 matching over 7 bases. Sequencing input: cultured CD4+ T cells from blood. This chain's CDR3 is CASSLGGGRGETQYF. DNA for the CDR3: TGTGCCAGCAGCTTAGGTGGGGGGAGGGGAGAGACCCAGTACTTC.